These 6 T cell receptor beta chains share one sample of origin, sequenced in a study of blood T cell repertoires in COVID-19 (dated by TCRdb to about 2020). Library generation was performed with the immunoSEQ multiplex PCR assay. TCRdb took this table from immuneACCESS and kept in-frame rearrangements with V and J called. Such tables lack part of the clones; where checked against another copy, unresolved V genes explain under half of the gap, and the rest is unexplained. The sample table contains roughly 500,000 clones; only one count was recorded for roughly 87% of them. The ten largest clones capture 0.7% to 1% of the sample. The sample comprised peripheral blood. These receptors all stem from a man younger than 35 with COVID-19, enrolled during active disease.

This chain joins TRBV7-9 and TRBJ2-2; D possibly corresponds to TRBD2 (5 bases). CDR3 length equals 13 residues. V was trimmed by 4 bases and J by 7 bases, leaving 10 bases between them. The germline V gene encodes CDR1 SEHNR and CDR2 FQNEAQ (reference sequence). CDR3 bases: TGTGCCAGCAGCTCCCGGGAAGGCGGGGAGCTGTTTTTT. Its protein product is CASSSREGGELFF.

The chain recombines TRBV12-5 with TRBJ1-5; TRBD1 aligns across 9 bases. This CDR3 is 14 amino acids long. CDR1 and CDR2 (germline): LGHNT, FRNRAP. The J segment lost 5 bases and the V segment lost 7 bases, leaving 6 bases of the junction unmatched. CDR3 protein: CASETGQGHQPQHF. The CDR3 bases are TGTGCTAGTGAAACGGGACAGGGACATCAGCCCCAGCATTTT.

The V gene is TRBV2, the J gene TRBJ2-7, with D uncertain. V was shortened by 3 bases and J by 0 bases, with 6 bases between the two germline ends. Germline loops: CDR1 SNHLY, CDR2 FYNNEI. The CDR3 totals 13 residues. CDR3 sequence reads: CASSEQVSYEQYF. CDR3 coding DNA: TGTGCCAGCAGTGAGCAGGTCTCCTACGAGCAGTACTTC.

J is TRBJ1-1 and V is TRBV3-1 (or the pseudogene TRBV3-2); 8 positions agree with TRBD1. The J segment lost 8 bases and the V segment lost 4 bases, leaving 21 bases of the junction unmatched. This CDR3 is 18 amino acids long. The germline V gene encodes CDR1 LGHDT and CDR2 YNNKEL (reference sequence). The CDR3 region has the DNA TGTGCCAGCAGCCCCCCATACGGTGGGACAGGAAACGTTGAGGAAGCTTTCTTT. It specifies CASSPPYGGTGNVEEAFF.

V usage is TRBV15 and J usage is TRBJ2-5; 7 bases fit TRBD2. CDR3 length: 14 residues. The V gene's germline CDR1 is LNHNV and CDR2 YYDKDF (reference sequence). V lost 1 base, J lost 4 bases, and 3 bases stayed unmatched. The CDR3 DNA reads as TGTGCCACCAGCAGAGGGGGGGGTGGAGAGACCCAGTACTTC. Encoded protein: CATSRGGGGETQYF.

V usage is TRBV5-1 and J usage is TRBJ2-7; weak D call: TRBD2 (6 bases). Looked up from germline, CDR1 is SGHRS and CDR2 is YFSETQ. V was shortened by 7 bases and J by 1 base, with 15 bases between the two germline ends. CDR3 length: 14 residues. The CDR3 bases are TGCGCCAGCCGCCCTCGGGACTTATCCTACGAGCAGTACTTC. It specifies CASRPRDLSYEQYF.